This T cell receptor beta chain was recorded in a study of T cell repertoires in cytomegalovirus infection. Study at large: Through public TCR beta signatures, both CMV infection and matching HLA type were indicated.

MiXCR, run by TCRdb on the reads, gives a single entry per CDR3 protein. The repertoire holds around 550,000 distinct CDR3 sequences, 26% seen once, with approximately 13% in the top ten. Details on this clonotype: Its antigen is unknown.

Regarding the study as a whole: HLA-C-restricted CMV clonotypes gave the most frequent clonotype in two of eight donors.

This TCR derives from a human donor in good health (CMV status not recorded). Some clones in this sample may be carry-over from other donors' samples. Input material: PBMCs.

Here the CDR3 reads CASSKDLNTQYF. The CDR3 DNA reads as TGTGCCAGCAGTAAAGACCTAAATACGCAGTATTTT. The chain uses TRBV12-3 or TRBV12-4 and TRBJ2-3; D call uncertain. V lost 5 bases to trimming and J lost 7 bases, with 10 bases between them. The CDR3 has 12 residues.